This T cell receptor beta chain was sequenced during a study of shared clonotypes between healthy human individuals. Data came from immunoSEQ multiplex PCR; TCRdb stores just in-frame clones and leaves some out. The sample includes about 590,000 clones, just under 97% of them seen just once. Trimming cost V 7 bases and J 8 bases; bases outside gene matches: 9. CDR1 and CDR2 from the germline V gene are SEHNR and FQNEAQ (reference sequence). The CDR3 is 14 amino acids. Positive CCR7 selection of CD45RO-negative cells yielded the naive CD8 cells, and terminally differentiated effector memory CD45RA+ cells were excluded. General study points: There were few donors, and this limited the genetic and exposure-history diversity represented. Across a few donors, naive CD4 shared roughly 5%, naive CD8 over 3%, memory CD4 about 2.4%, memory CD8 about 0.4%.

Points on this clone: Its matching antigen is unknown.

This TCR came from a woman in her 30s in good health. The chain recombines TRBV7-9 with TRBJ1-2; 11 nucleotides agree with TRBD1. The sample was naive CD8+ T cells sorted from blood. CDR3 sequence (DNA): TGTGCCAGCACCAGGGACAGGGGGGCGGTAGGCTACACCTTC. The encoded protein is CASTRDRGAVGYTF.